This T cell receptor (beta chain) stems from a study of T cells in Graves' hyperthyroidism and ophthalmopathy. For Graves' hyperthyroidism to be stable, ophthalmopathy could not progress within 18 months. The investigators amplified TCR beta CDR3 regions from RNA transcripts. Carried out on the TCR CDR3, a first-round RT-PCR used the HTBI primer set. MiXCR, applied by TCRdb to the multiplex PCR reads, yields one record per CDR3 protein. The sample consists of more than 350,000 distinct CDR3 sequences, more than 12% of them appearing once. CDR3 length: 14 amino acids. Looked up from germline, CDR1 is MDHEN and CDR2 is SYDVKM. V dropped 4 bases and J dropped 1 base, with 10 bases sitting between them. This clonotype was seen many times.

J is TRBJ1-1 and V is TRBV28; the D gene is possibly TRBD1 (6 bases). The sequenced sample was blood. The TCR sequence derives from a woman in her twenties or thirties with Graves' hyperthyroidism. The CDR3 sequence: CASSSFRGNTEAFF. The CDR3, as DNA: TGTGCCAGCAGTTCATTCAGGGGGAACACTGAAGCTTTCTTT. Filled out from reference TRBV28 and TRBJ1-1, the complete variable domain reads DVKVTQSSRYLVKRTGEKVFLECVQDMDHENMFWYRQDPGLGLRLIYFSYDVKMKEKGDIPEGYSVSREKKERFSLILESASTNQTSMYLCASSSFRGNTEAFFGQGTRLTVV.